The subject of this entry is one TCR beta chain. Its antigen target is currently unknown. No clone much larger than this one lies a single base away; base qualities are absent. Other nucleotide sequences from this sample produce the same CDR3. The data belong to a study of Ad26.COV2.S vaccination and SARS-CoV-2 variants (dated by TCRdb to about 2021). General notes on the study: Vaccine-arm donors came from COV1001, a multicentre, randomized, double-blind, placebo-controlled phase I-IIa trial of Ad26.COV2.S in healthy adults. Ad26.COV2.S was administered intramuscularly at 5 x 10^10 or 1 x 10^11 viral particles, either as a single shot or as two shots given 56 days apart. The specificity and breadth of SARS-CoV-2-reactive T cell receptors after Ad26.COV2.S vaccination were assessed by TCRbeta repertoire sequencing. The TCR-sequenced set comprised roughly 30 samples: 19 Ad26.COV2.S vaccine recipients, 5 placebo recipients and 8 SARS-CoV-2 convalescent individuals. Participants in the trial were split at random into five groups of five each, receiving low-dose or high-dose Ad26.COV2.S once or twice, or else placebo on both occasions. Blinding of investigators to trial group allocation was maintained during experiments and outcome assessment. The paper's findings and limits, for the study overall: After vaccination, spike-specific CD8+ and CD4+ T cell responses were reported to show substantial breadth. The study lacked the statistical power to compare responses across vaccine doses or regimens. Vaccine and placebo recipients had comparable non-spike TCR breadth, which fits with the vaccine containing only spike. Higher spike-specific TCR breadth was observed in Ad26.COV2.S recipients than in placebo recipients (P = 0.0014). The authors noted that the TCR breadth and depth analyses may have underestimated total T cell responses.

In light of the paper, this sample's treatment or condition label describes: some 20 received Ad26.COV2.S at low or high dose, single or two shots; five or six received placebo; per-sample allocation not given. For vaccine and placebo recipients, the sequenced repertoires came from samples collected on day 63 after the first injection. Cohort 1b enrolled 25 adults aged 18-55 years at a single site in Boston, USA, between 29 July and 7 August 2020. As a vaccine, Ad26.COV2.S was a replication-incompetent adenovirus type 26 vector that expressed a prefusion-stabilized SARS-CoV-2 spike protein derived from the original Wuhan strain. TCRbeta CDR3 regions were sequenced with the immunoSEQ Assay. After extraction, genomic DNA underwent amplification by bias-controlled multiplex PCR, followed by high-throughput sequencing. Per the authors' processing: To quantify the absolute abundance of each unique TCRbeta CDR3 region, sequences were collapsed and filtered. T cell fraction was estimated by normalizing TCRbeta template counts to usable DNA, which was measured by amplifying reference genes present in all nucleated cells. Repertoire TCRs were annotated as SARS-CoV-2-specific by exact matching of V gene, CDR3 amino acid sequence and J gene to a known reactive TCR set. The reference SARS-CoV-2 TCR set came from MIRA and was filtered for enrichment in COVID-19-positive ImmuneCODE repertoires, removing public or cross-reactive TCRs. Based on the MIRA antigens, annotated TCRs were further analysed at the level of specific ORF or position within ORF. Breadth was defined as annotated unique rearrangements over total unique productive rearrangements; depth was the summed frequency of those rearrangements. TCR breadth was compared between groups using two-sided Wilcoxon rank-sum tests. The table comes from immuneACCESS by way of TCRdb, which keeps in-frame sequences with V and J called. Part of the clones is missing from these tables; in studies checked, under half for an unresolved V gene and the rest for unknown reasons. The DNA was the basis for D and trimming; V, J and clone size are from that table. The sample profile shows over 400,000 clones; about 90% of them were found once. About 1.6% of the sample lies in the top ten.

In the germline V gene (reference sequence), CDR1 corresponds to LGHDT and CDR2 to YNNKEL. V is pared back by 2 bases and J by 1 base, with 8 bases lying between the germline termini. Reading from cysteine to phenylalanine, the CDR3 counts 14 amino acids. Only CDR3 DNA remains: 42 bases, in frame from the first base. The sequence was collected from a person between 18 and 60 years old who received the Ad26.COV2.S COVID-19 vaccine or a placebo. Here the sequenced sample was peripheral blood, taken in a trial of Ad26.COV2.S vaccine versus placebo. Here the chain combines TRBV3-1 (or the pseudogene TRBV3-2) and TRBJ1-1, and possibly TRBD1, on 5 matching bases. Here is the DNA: TGTGCCAGCAGCCAATTAGACAGGAACACTGAAGCTTTCTTT. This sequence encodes CASSQLDRNTEAFF.